Below are 11 T cell receptor beta chains sequenced from a single sample in a study of blood T cell repertoires in COVID-19. The repertoire was sequenced with immunoSEQ multiplex PCR; TCRdb's copy has only in-frame clones and lacks some. The sample comprises over 350,000 clones, 87% of which are singletons, and roughly 1.8% rests with the top ten. Sequencing was performed on PBMCs or T cells enriched from blood (not recorded which). These receptor sequences come from a woman aged 18-29 years with acute COVID-19.

The chain employs TRBV4-3 and TRBJ2-7; 7 nucleotides match TRBD1. The CDR3 contains 15 residues. The V gene end was trimmed by 0 bases and the J gene end by 2 bases; junction bases not matched to a gene: 4. CDR1 is LGHNA, CDR2 YSLEER, per germline. The CDR3 DNA follows: TGCGCCAGCAGCCAAGATCGACAGGGCCCCTACGAGCAGTACTTC. Amino acids: CASSQDRQGPYEQYF.

The gene calls are TRBV6-2 or TRBV6-3 and TRBJ2-7, with D maybe TRBD2 (6 bases). CDR1 is MNHEY, CDR2 SVGEGT, per germline. The CDR3 spans 14 residues. V lost 3 bases, J lost 3 bases, and 12 bases lay in between. CDR3 in amino acids: CASSYEGLYYEQYF. For the CDR3, the DNA is TGTGCCAGCAGTTATGAGGGACTTTACTACGAGCAGTACTTC.

The chain has TRBV7-9 and TRBJ1-1; TRBD1 is a possible D gene (5 bases). The CDR3 consists of 15 residues. The germline V gene encodes CDR1 SEHNR and CDR2 FQNEAQ (reference sequence). V was shortened by 0 bases and J by 11 bases, with 19 bases between the two germline ends. CDR3 region: CASSLASTLGEGAFF. The CDR3 DNA sequence: TGTGCCAGCAGCTTAGCCTCTACTCTGGGGGAGGGGGCTTTCTTT. The whole variable domain, remainder taken from reference TRBV7-9 and TRBJ1-1, is DTGVSQNPRHKITKRGQNVTFRCDPISEHNRLYWYRQTLGQGPEFLTYFQNEAQLEKSRLLSDRFSAERPKGSFSTLEIQRTEQGDSAMYLCASSLASTLGEGAFFGQGTRLTVV.

V is TRBV29-1 and J is TRBJ2-7, with TRBD2 as a possible D gene (5 bases). In germline, CDR1 is SQVTM, CDR2 ANQGSEA. The CDR3 covers 12 residues. Trimming stripped 8 bases from V and 2 bases from J, with 13 bases between. The CDR3 sequence: CSLLDGTYEQYF. The CDR3 DNA reads TGCAGCCTCCTGGACGGGACCTACGAGCAGTACTTC.

CDR3 nucleotides: TGCGCCAGCAGCCCCGACAGGAATGAAAAACTGTTTTTT. The encoded protein is CASSPDRNEKLFF. The chain links TRBV5-1 to TRBJ1-4; D is possibly TRBD1 (6 bases). Germline V lookup: CDR1 SGHRS, CDR2 YFSETQ. V lost 4 bases and J lost 5, with 9 bases in between. CDR3 size: 13 residues.

The V gene is TRBV6-2 or TRBV6-3, the J gene TRBJ1-2; 7 bases are a match to TRBD1. V shed 5 bases and J 5 bases; nucleotides not matched to a gene: 5. This CDR3 contains 13 residues. Germline assignment: CDR1 MNHEY and CDR2 SVGEGT. The DNA of the CDR3 is TGTGCCAGCAGTCTTCAGGGGGATTATGGCTACACCTTC. It specifies CASSLQGDYGYTF.

The genes are TRBV10-3 and TRBJ2-1, with 8 nucleotides matching TRBD2. V lost 5 bases and J lost 10; bases outside the gene matches: 13. This CDR3 is built from 15 residues. Germline lookup yields CDR1 ENHRY and CDR2 SYGVKD. The CDR3 sequence is CAISLSGGDSGEQFF. The CDR3 nucleotides are TGTGCCATCAGTCTAAGCGGGGGCGATTCGGGAGAGCAGTTCTTC.

The V and J genes are TRBV4-1 and TRBJ2-3, with 10 bases matching TRBD2. The CDR3 is made up of 16 amino acids. Per germline, CDR1 MGHRA and CDR2 YSYEKL. V lost 7 bases, J lost 6 bases, and 13 bases stayed unmatched. CDR3 sequence reads: CASKIVGSGRRDTQYF. CDR3 DNA sequence: TGCGCCAGCAAGATAGTGGGTAGCGGGAGGCGGGATACGCAGTATTTT.

This clone has just one count. The chain recombines TRBV12-5 with TRBJ2-1; D remains ambiguous. The CDR3 has 13 residues. CDR1 is LGHNT and CDR2 is FRNRAP in the germline V gene. V lost 0 bases, J lost 4 bases, and 4 bases lay in between. CDR3 in DNA: TGTGCTAGTGGTTTGGTATCTTACAATGAGCAGTTCTTC. Its protein product is CASGLVSYNEQFF.

This chain joins TRBV28 and TRBJ2-1; D gene unclear. The CDR3 consists of 9 residues. Germline CDR1 MDHEN, CDR2 SYDVKM. V gave up 8 bases and J gave up 8 bases, with 4 bases separating them. CDR3 sequence reads: CASGHEQFF. The CDR3 nucleotides read TGTGCCAGCGGGCATGAGCAGTTCTTC.

CDR3 bases: TGTGCCAGCAGTCCTCGGGGGGGGCACCGTCAGCCCCAGCATTTT. Translating it yields CASSPRGGHRQPQHF. The V and J genes are TRBV2 and TRBJ1-5; possibly TRBD1 for D (6 bases). CDR1 and CDR2 from the germline V gene are SNHLY and FYNNEI. Between the trimmed V and J ends, which lost 5 bases and 6 bases, there was a span of 17 bases. The CDR3 extends over 15 amino acids.